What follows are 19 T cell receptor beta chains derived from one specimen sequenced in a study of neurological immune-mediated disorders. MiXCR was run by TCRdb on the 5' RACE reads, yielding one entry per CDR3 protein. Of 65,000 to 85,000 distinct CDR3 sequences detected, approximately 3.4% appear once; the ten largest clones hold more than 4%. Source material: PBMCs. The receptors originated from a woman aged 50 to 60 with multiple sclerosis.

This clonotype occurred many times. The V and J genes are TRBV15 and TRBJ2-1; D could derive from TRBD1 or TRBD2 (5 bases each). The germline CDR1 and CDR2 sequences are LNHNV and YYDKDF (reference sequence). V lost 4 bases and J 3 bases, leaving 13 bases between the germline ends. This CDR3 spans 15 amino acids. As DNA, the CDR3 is TGTGCCACCAGCATTCCACCGGGACGCTACAATGAGCAGTTCTTC. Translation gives CATSIPPGRYNEQFF. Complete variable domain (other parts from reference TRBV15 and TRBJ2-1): DAMVIQNPRYQVTQFGKPVTLSCSQTLNHNVMYWYQQKSSQAPKLLFHYYDKDFNNEADTPDNFQSRRPNTSFCFLDIRSPGLGDTAMYLCATSIPPGRYNEQFFGPGTRLTVL.

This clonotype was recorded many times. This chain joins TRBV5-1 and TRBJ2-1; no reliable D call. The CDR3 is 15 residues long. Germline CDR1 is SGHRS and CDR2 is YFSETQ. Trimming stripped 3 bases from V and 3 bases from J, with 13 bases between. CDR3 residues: CASSSLPNVYNEQFF. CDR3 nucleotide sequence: TGCGCCAGCAGCTCTCTGCCCAACGTCTACAATGAGCAGTTCTTC.

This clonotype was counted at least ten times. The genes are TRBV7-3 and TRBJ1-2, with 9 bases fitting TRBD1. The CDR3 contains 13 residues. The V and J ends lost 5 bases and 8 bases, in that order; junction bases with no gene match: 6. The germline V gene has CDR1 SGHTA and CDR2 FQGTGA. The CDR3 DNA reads TGTGCCAGCAGCCTCCGGGACAGGGACGGCTACACCTTC. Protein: CASSLRDRDGYTF.

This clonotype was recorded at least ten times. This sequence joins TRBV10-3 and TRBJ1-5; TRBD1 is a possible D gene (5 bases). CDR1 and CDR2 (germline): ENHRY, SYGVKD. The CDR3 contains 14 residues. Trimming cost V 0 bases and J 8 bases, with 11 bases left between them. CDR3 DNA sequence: TGTGCCATCAGTGAGTCTTCAGGGTATAAGCCCCAGCATTTT. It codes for CAISESSGYKPQHF.

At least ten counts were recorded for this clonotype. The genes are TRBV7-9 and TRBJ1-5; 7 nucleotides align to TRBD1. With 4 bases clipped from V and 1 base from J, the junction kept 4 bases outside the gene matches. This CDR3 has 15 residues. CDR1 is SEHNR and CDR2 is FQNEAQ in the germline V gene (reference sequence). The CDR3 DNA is TGTGCCAGCAGCTCTGACAGGGCGAGCAATCAGCCCCAGCATTTT. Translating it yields CASSSDRASNQPQHF.

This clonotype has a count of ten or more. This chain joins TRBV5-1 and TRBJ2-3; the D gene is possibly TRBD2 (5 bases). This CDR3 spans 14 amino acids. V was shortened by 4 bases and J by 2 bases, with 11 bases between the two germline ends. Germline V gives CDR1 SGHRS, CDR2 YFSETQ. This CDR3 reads CASSSERNTDTQYF. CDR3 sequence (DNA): TGCGCCAGCAGCAGTGAGCGGAACACAGATACGCAGTATTTT.

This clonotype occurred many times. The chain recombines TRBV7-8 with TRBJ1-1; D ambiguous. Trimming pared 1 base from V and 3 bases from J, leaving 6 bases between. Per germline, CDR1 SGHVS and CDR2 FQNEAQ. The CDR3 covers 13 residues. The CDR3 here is CASSLVEDTEAFF. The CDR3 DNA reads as TGTGCCAGCAGCTTAGTTGAGGACACTGAAGCTTTCTTT.

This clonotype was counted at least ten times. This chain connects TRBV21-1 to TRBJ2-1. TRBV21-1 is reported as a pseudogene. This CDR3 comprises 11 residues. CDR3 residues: CASSSSGIPFF. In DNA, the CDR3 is TGTGCCAGCAGCAGCAGTGGCATCCCGTTCTTC.

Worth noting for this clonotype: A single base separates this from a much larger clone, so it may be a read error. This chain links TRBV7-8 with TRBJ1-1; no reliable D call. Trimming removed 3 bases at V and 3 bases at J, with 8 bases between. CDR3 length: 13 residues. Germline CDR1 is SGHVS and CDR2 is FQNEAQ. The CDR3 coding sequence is TGTGCCAGCAGCTTTAAGGGATACACTGAAGCTTTCTTT. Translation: CASSFKGYTEAFF.

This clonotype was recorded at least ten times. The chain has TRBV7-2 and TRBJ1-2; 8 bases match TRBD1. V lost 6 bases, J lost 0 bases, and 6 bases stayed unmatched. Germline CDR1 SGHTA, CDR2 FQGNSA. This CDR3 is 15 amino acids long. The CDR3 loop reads CASSSRTGTNYGYTF. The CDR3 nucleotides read TGTGCCAGCAGTAGTCGGACAGGGACTAACTATGGCTACACCTTC.

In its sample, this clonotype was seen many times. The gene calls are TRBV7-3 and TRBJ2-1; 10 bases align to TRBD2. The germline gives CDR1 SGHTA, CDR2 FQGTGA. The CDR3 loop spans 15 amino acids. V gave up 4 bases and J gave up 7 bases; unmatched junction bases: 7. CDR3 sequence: CASSYPRTSGNEQFF. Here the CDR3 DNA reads TGTGCCAGCAGCTACCCAAGGACTAGCGGAAATGAGCAGTTCTTC.

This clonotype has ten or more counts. CDR3 in DNA: TGTGCCAGCAGCTTGGACAGGGCAACTTGGGGCTACACCTTC. It yields the protein CASSLDRATWGYTF. The V and J genes are TRBV5-5 and TRBJ1-2; possibly TRBD1 for D (6 bases). Germline V gene sequence: CDR1 SGHKS, CDR2 YYEKEE (reference sequence). Trimming took 0 bases from V and 8 from J, leaving 14 bases between them. The CDR3 runs 14 residues. The full variable domain, rest sourced from reference TRBV5-5 and TRBJ1-2, is DAGVTQSPTHLIKTRGQQVTLRCSPISGHKSVSWYQQVLGQGPQFIFQYYEKEERGRGNFPDRFSARQFPNYSSELNVNALLLGDSALYLCASSLDRATWGYTFGSGTRLTVV.

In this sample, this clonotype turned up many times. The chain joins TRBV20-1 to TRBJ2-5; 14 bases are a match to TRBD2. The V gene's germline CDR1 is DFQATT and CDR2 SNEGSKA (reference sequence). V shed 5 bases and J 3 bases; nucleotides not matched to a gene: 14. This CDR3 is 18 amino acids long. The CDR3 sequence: CSAPAPGLAGVRKETQYF. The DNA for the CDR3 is TGCAGTGCTCCGGCCCCGGGACTAGCGGGAGTTAGGAAAGAGACCCAGTACTTC.

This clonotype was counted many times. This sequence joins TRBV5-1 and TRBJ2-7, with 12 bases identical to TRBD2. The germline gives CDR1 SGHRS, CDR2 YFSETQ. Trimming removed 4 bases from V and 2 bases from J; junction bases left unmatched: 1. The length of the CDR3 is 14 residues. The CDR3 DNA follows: TGCGCCAGCAGCCCTAGCGGGAGGGCCTACGAGCAGTACTTC. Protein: CASSPSGRAYEQYF. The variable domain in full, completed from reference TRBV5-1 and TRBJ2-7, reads KAGVTQTPRYLIKTRGQQVTLSCSPISGHRSVSWYQQTPGQGLQFLFEYFSETQRNKGNFPGRFSGRQFSNSRSEMNVSTLELGDSALYLCASSPSGRAYEQYFGPGTRLTVT.

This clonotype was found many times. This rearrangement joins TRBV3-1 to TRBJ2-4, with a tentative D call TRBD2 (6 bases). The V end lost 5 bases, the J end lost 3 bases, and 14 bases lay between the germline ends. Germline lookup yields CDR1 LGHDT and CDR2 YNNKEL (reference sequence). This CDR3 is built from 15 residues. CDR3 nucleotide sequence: TGTGCCAGCAGCTTCTCCGAGGAGGGCAAAAACATTCAGTACTTC. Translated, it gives CASSFSEEGKNIQYF.

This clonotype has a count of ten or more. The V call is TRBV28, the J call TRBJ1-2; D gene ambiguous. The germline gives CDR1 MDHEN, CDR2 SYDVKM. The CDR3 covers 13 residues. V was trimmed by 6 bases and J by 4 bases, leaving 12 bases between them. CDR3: CASSDLTRYGYTF. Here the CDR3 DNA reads TGTGCCAGCAGCGACCTGACGCGCTATGGCTACACCTTC.

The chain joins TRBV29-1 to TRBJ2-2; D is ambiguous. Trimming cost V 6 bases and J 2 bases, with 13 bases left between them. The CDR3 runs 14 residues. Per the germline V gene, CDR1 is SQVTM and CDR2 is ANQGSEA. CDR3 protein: CSVDRGTNTGELFF. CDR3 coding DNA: TGCAGCGTCGACCGAGGAACCAACACCGGGGAGCTGTTTTTT.

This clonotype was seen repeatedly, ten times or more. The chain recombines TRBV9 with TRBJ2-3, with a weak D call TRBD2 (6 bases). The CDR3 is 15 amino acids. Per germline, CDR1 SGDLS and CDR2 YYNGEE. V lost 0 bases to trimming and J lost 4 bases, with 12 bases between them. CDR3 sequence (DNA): TGTGCCAGCAGCGTAGACGGGAGAGGGGCAGATACGCAGTATTTT. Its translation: CASSVDGRGADTQYF.

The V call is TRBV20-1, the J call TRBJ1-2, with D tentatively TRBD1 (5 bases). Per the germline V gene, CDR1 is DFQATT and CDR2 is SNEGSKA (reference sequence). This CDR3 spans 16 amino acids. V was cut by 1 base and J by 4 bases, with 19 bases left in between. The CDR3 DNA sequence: TGCAGTGCTAGAGGGGGCGGCGGATCCAAAATCTATGGCTACACCTTC. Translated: CSARGGGGSKIYGYTF.